Listed below are T cell receptor beta chains from one sample, sequenced in a study of blood T cell repertoires in COVID-19. Clones were sequenced by immunoSEQ multiplex PCR, and TCRdb holds only the in-frame ones, with some missing. The table has approximately 97,000 clones, 70% to 90% seen once. The sequenced sample consisted of peripheral blood. The receptors shown here come from a human donor in a cohort sampled during active COVID-19. The CDR3 runs from the conserved cysteine through the conserved F or W. The D gene is left open where the match is weak. Size tells how often a clone was seen (once, few, many) or the class of an expanded clone, and some rows leave it out.

D	V	J	size	CDR3	DNA
TRBD2	TRBV4-1	TRBJ2-7	-	CASSPRTSAREQYF	TGCGCCAGCAGCCCCCGGACTAGTGCCCGCGAGCAGTACTTC
-	TRBV6-2/TRBV6-3	TRBJ2-7	-	CASSRLWRSSYEQYF	TGTGCCAGCAGTCGGTTGTGGCGGTCCTCCTACGAGCAGTACTTC
-	TRBV18	TRBJ2-1	once	CASSPPTGGSSYNEQFF	TGTGCCAGCTCACCACCTACTGGCGGGTCTTCCTACAATGAGCAGTTCTTC
TRBD1	TRBV9	TRBJ1-5	-	CASSGTGSGVNQPQHF	TGTGCCAGCAGCGGGACAGGGAGCGGAGTTAATCAGCCCCAGCATTTT
-	TRBV7-9	TRBJ1-2	-	CARKGDANYGYTF	TGTGCCAGGAAAGGAGACGCTAACTATGGCTACACCTTC
-	TRBV6-2/TRBV6-3	TRBJ1-2	-	CASSLGLAYGYTF	TGTGCCAGCAGTTTGGGGCTGGCCTATGGCTACACCTTC
-	TRBV6-6	TRBJ1-5	-	CASIPQGGRGQPQHF	TGTGCCAGCATCCCACAAGGGGGAAGAGGGCAGCCCCAGCATTTT
-	TRBV19	TRBJ1-1	-	CASSIVGRGDNTEAFF	TGTGCCAGTAGTATAGTTGGTCGGGGGGACAACACTGAAGCTTTCTTT
TRBD1	TRBV2	TRBJ1-3	-	CASSGTGGGNTIYF	TGTGCCAGCAGCGGGACAGGCGGTGGAAACACCATATATTTT
-	TRBV4-1	TRBJ2-1	-	CASSQVLAEQFF	TGCGCCAGCAGCCAAGTACTTGCGGAGCAGTTCTTC
-	TRBV9	TRBJ1-2	-	CASSPNSEVRTNYGYTF	TGTGCCAGCAGCCCCAATAGTGAGGTGAGGACTAACTATGGCTACACCTTC
-	TRBV28	TRBJ1-2	-	CASSLTAGNYGYTF	TGTGCCAGCAGTTTAACTGCAGGGAACTATGGCTACACCTTC
-	TRBV5-4	TRBJ1-1	-	CASSSTRSESGLLYTEAFF	TGTGCCAGCAGCTCTACCCGTTCGGAGAGCGGTCTTCTGTACACTGAAGCTTTCTTT
-	TRBV2	TRBJ2-6	-	CVSIIQGGNVLTF	TGTGTCAGCATAATCCAGGGTGGCAACGTCCTGACTTTC
TRBD2	TRBV27	TRBJ2-1	-	CASSARDYGRLGDNEQFF	TGTGCCAGCAGTGCTCGGGACTACGGGCGGTTGGGTGACAATGAGCAGTTCTTC
TRBD1	TRBV28	TRBJ2-7	-	CASSLPTGIHEQYF	TGTGCCAGCAGTTTACCGACAGGGATCCACGAGCAGTACTTC
TRBD1	TRBV6-1	TRBJ1-5	-	CASSESGQVRQPQHF	TGTGCCAGCAGTGAAAGCGGACAGGTTAGACAGCCCCAGCATTTT
TRBD2	TRBV5-4	TRBJ2-7	-	CASSLTSGDYEQYF	TGTGCCAGCAGCTTGACTAGCGGGGACTACGAGCAGTACTTC
-	TRBV7-9	TRBJ2-1	once	CASSLTQGQNEQFF	TGTGCCAGCAGCTTAACCCAGGGTCAGAATGAGCAGTTCTTC
-	TRBV9	TRBJ2-3	-	CASSAQGPPDTQYF	TGTGCCAGCAGCGCCCAGGGCCCCCCAGATACGCAGTATTTT
TRBD1	TRBV5-1	TRBJ1-2	-	CASSLDIGTGVGYTF	TGCGCCAGCAGCTTGGATATCGGGACAGGTGTCGGCTACACCTTC
-	TRBV7-2	TRBJ2-3	once	CASSLRQVSPGTDTQYF	TGTGCCAGCAGCTTGAGGCAAGTCTCCCCCGGCACAGATACGCAGTATTTT
TRBD1	TRBV2	TRBJ2-7	-	CASSDPGQGVGEQYF	TGTGCCAGCAGTGACCCGGGACAGGGAGTGGGCGAGCAGTACTTC
-	TRBV2	TRBJ2-7	-	CASSASVQGYEQYF	TGTGCCAGCAGCGCCTCCGTACAGGGATACGAGCAGTACTTC
TRBD1	TRBV25-1	TRBJ1-2	-	CASSGGTGGLLTNYGYTF	TGTGCCAGCAGTGGAGGGACAGGGGGCCTGTTGACTAACTATGGCTACACCTTC
-	TRBV7-2	TRBJ1-5	few	CASSLAAGNQPQHF	TGTGCCAGCAGCTTAGCAGCGGGCAATCAGCCCCAGCATTTT
TRBD1	TRBV5-1	TRBJ1-6	-	CASSWRQGRSPLHF	TGCGCCAGCAGCTGGCGACAGGGACGGTCACCCCTCCACTTT
-	TRBV29-1	TRBJ1-2	-	CSVEDRRGYYGYTF	TGCAGCGTTGAAGACCGGCGGGGGTACTATGGCTACACCTTC